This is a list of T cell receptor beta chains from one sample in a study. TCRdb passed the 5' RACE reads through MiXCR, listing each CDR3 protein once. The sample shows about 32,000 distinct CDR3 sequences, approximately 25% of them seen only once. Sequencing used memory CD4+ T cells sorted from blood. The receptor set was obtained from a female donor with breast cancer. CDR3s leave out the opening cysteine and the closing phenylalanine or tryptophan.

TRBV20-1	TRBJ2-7	SASQGQGGHEQY
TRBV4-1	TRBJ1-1	ASSQGPGTSEAF
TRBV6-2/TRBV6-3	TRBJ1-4	ASSYGNEKLF
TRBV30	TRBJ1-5	AWSDGTEQPQH
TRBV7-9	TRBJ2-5	ASSSFWEQETQY
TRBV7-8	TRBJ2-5	ASSLETGRETQY
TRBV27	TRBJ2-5	ASSPGPLTQY
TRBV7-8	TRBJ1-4	ASSARQAEIEKLF
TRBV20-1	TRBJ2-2	SAREGPYTGELF
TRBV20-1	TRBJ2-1	SARGPKVF
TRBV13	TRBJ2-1	ASSLSLAAYNEQF
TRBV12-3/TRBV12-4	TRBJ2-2	ASSFLTGELF
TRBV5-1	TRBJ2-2	ASNKGGNTGELF
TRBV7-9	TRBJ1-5	ASSLAASNQPQH
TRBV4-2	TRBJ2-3	ASSQDNGITGGPGDTQY
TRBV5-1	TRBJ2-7	ASSFGGEQY
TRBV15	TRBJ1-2	ATSRDLGYYGYT
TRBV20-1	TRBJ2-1	SARNSGRVHNEQF
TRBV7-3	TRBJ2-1	ASSPRDRAYNEQF
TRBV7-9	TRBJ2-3	ATDRAGGTDTQY
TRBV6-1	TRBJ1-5	ASSGAGEPRQPQH
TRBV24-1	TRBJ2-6	ATSGRGLTGANVLT
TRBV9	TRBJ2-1	ASSVGTSGDNEQF
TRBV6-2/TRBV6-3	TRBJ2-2	ASLGRDTGELF
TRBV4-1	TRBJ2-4	ASSQQGSAGTKNIQY
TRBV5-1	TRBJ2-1	ASSLVLAGGEEQS
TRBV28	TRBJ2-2	ASSLAGEVGELF
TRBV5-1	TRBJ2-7	ASSFFPISYEQY
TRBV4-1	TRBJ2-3	ASSQWTSGTDTQY
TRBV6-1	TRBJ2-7	ASSEIGKSRYEQY
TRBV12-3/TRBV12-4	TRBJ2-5	ASTSAGEGETQY
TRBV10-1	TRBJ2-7	ASSESPSSEQY
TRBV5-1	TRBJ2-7	ASSSDRGSYEQY
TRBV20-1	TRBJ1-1	SASDVGGAEAF
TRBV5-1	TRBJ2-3	ASSASPGQELADTQY
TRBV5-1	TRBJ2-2	ASSLGWSGELF
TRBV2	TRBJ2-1	ASMGGLQF
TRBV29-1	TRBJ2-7	SVELGGPISCEQY
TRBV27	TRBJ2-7	ASRPGTDTYEQY
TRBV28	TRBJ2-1	ASSSGLAVYNEQF
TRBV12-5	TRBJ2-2	TSGLGQGTGELF
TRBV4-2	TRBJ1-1	ASQASLGTEAF
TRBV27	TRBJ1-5	ASSLSPYQPQH
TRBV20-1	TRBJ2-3	SAREPDRGTDTQY
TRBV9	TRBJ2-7	ASSPTGQIIPYEQY
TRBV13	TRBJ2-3	ASSLFVRALADTQY
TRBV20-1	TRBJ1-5	SGRLRNPGGAPQH
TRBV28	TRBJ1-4	ASSPPTWEKLF